This TCR beta chain was captured in a study of tumor-infiltrating lymphocytes in localized non-small cell lung cancer (dated by TCRdb to the early 2020s). Notes on the research overall: Patients whose samples were collected after neoadjuvant chemotherapy, as well as both smokers and never-smokers and several histologies, were included in the cohort. Resected tumor tissue and uninvolved lung tissue described as non-adjacent to the tumor were contributed by each patient, with both tissues obtained from the same patient. Alongside flow cytometry, multiplex immunofluorescence, RNA-seq, exome sequencing and proteomics, TCR sequencing was applied to the same patients as one of several integrated assays. In total, the ICON cohort consisted of fewer than 190 surgical patients with localized non-small cell lung cancer who had their tumors resected. A total of roughly 50 patients were included in the paired tumor versus uninvolved lung comparison of immunoSEQ T-cell fraction. General findings and caveats noted by the study authors: No difference in TCR-derived T-cell fraction was observed between the flow cytometry-defined immunotypes IM1 (good prognosis) and IM2 (poor prognosis). In line with immunofluorescence CD3 counts, TCRbeta sequencing supported higher T cell infiltration in tumors compared with uninvolved lung tissue. Since assay coverage differed from patient to patient depending on how much tissue was available, TCR sequencing was done for only a subset of the cohort. Because different pieces of the same tissue were used for different assays, technical variation could not be separated from intratumor heterogeneity.

The CDR3 goes from the cysteine to the phenylalanine over 13 residues. The read is trimmed to its CDR3 DNA, 39 bases read in frame from base 1. Via the germline V gene (reference sequence), CDR1 is MNHEY and CDR2 SMNVEV. V loses 6 bases of germline sequence and J loses 6 bases, and the interval between the two ends is 12 bases. TCR sequencing with the immunoSEQ assay provided the T-cell fraction in tumor and uninvolved lung tissue. Per the original workflow: In the survival analysis, patients were divided into a high T-cell fraction group (upper tertile) and a low T-cell fraction group (lower two tertiles), and the two groups were compared using a log-rank test. Paired tumor versus uninvolved lung differences in T-cell fraction were tested with a signed-rank test. The immuneACCESS repertoire file appears here via TCRdb, limited to in-frame rearrangements. These files lack a portion of the clones; in checked studies, under half of the deficit traces to unresolved V genes, and the cause of the others is not known. The V and J calls and clone size come from that table; D and trimming were worked out from the DNA. This sample comprises 9,900 or so clones, about 76% of them detected only once. The ten largest clones add up to 15% to 20% of the sample.

Regarding this clone: Its antigen specificity is not known. The record has no base qualities; no much larger clone is one base away.

ICON enrollment began in April 2016, and the last patient was enrolled in 2018. From a subcohort of around 78 patients, fresh tumor and matched uninvolved tissue were collected for in-depth immune analyses, including TCR sequencing. No cell sorting was done, and TCR sequencing was instead run on DNA isolated from bulk tissue. Sequences were obtained from uninvolved lung tissue not adjacent to the tumor. Recombination joined TRBV27 with TRBJ1-5, with the D segment identity uncertain. This TCR came from a human donor with non-small cell lung cancer. The CDR3: CASSLDVVQPQHF. The base sequence is TGTGCCAGCAGCTTGGACGTTGTTCAGCCCCAGCATTTT.